A selection of T cell receptor beta chains follows, all from one sample in a study of beta chain features in type 1 diabetes. Libraries were prepared by immunoSEQ multiplex PCR; TCRdb keeps only in-frame clonotypes and omits some of them. Seen here are roughly 150,000 clones, 6.5% to 8.5% observed once, and the top ten hold approximately 0.54%. Sequencing input: central memory CD4+ T cells from blood. Receptor source: a woman aged 18-29 years with type 1 diabetes. Each CDR3 is given with its conserved first and last residue. D genes are given only for firm matches. Size tells how often a clone was seen (once, few, many) or the class of an expanded clone, and some rows leave it out.

TRBD2 | 17 | TRBJ2-4 | few | TRBV7-9 | TGTGCCAGCAGCCCGCCGGGACTAGCGGGGGGGCAGAACATTCAGTACTTC | CASSPPGLAGGQNIQYF
- | 13 | TRBJ1-1 | - | TRBV5-1 | TGCGCCAGCAGCTTGGGCCAGGGAGGGTCGGACTTCTTT | CASSLGQGGSDFF
TRBD2 | 16 | TRBJ2-2 | - | TRBV28 | TGTGCCAGCAGTCCCCTAGCGGGCCGATTGACCGGGGAGCTGTTTTTT | CASSPLAGRLTGELFF
- | 10 | TRBJ2-7 | - | TRBV20-1 | TGCAGTGCTGGACAGAGCGAGCAGTACTTC | CSAGQSEQYF
- | 12 | TRBJ2-7 | - | TRBV14 | TGTGCCAGCAGCCAAGACAGGGGCGAGCAGTACTTC | CASSQDRGEQYF
- | 14 | TRBJ1-5 | few | TRBV28 | TGTGCCAGCAGTCTGGGGGGGGCCCGTCAGCCCCAGCATTTT | CASSLGGARQPQHF
TRBD1 | 15 | TRBJ2-7 | few | TRBV7-2 | TGTGCCAGCAGCTTGGGACAGGGGGTAGTCTACGAGCAGTACTTC | CASSLGQGVVYEQYF
TRBD1 | 13 | TRBJ1-2 | few | TRBV5-6 | TGTGCCAGCAGCAACCCCCCGGACAGGCATTACACCTTC | CASSNPPDRHYTF
- | 16 | TRBJ1-3 | few | TRBV18 | TGTGCCAGCTCCCCGAGGGAGCCGCACTCTGGAAACACCATATATTTT | CASSPREPHSGNTIYF
TRBD1 | 15 | TRBJ2-1 | - | TRBV6-5 | TGTGCCAGCAGACAGGGGAGAACAGGGGTCGGTGAGCAGTTCTTC | CASRQGRTGVGEQFF
TRBD1 | 14 | TRBJ2-2 | - | TRBV29-1 | TGCAGCGCAGGGGGCGGACAGGGGTCCGGGGAGCTGTTTTTT | CSAGGGQGSGELFF
TRBD1 | 15 | TRBJ1-2 | - | TRBV5-5 | TGTGCCAGCAGCTTGGCGGACAACAGGGGTCGGGGCTACACCTTC | CASSLADNRGRGYTF
TRBD2 | 18 | TRBJ2-2 | - | TRBV4-3 | TGCGCCAGCAGCCAAGGCACTAGCGGGGGGCTATCCACCGGGGAGCTGTTTTTT | CASSQGTSGGLSTGELFF
- | 11 | TRBJ2-7 | few | TRBV28 | TGTGCCAGCAGTTCGCGGTACGAGCAGTACTTC | CASSSRYEQYF
- | 16 | TRBJ2-7 | - | TRBV7-2 | TGTGCCAGCAGCCCTTCGATGAATAGCGGACCCTACGAGCAGTACTTC | CASSPSMNSGPYEQYF
TRBD2 | 16 | TRBJ2-2 | few | TRBV7-2 | TGTGCCAGCAGCTTATATAGCGGGGGGAACACCGGGGAGCTGTTTTTT | CASSLYSGGNTGELFF
- | 15 | TRBJ1-2 | few | TRBV19 | TGTGCCAGTAGTATGACCTCGGGGAATAACTATGGCTACACCTTC | CASSMTSGNNYGYTF
- | 13 | TRBJ2-7 | - | TRBV4-3 | TGCGCCAGCAGCCAAGACCAGGATTACGAGCAGTACTTC | CASSQDQDYEQYF
- | 14 | TRBJ2-4 | few | TRBV6-6 | TGTGCCGGAGGGGGGGGACTAGCCAAAAACATTCAGTACTTC | CAGGGGLAKNIQYF
- | 16 | TRBJ2-1 | few | TRBV7-2 | TGTGCCAGCACCTTACCGGGACTCCTTTCCCACAATGAGCAGTTCTTC | CASTLPGLLSHNEQFF
- | 17 | TRBJ2-1 | few | TRBV4-3 | TGCGCCAGCAGCCAAAAAGGCGGGCGACTAGGGATATATGAGCAGTTCTTC | CASSQKGGRLGIYEQFF
TRBD1 | 12 | TRBJ2-1 | few | TRBV18 | TGTGCCAGCTCCCGACAGGGGGACGAGCAGTTCTTC | CASSRQGDEQFF
TRBD1 | 15 | TRBJ2-7 | few | TRBV7-2 | TGTGCCAGCAGCTCTACAGGGGGGACCTCCTACGAGCAGTACTTC | CASSSTGGTSYEQYF